This T cell receptor beta chain was obtained from a study of identifying expanded T cells in peripheral blood. Study-level results: Technical replicates showed approximately 1.2 changed clones; roughly two weeks around 15; four weeks 19.

Points on this clone: Its antigen remains unidentified.

Using immunoSEQ multiplex PCR, the repertoire was profiled, and TCRdb retains in-frame clones only, with some absent. The table records about 50,000 clones, approximately 79% of them present only once. The sample consisted of blood. The sequence came from a person aged 18 to 70 in good health.

As DNA, the CDR3 is TGCGCCAGCAGCCAGGAAAGGTGGACTGAAGCTTTCTTT. This codes for CASSQERWTEAFF. The chain couples TRBV4-1 to TRBJ1-1, with D uncertain. From germline, CDR1 is MGHRA and CDR2 YSYEKL. Trimming left V 3 bases short and J 5 bases short, with 10 bases between. This CDR3 region has 13 residues.